Below, 3 T cell receptor beta chains from the same sample are listed, as sequenced in a study of human T cells and chemical hapten exposure. Someone pulled total RNA out of unfractionated whole blood. TCRdb processed the 5' RACE reads anew with MiXCR; each CDR3 protein has one entry. The sample lists roughly 82,000 distinct CDR3 sequences; around a sixth were seen once. Every receptor here comes from a female donor in good health.

V usage is TRBV24-1 and J usage is TRBJ2-1, with 10 bases aligning to TRBD1. The CDR3 is 16 residues long. Germline V gene sequence: CDR1 KGHDR, CDR2 SFDVKD. Losses at the gene ends were 4 bases for V and 6 bases for J; bases not matched to a gene: 8. Here the CDR3 reads CATSDTDRGVANEQFF. Written as DNA, the CDR3 is TGTGCCACCAGTGACACGGACAGGGGGGTTGCCAATGAGCAGTTCTTC.

This clonotype was observed a handful of times. The rearrangement links TRBV7-8 to TRBJ2-3; D is possibly TRBD1 (5 bases). Between the trimmed V and J ends, which lost 3 bases and 0 bases, there was a span of 10 bases. The CDR3 spans 15 residues. Germline lookup yields CDR1 SGHVS and CDR2 FQNEAQ. CDR3 in amino acids: CASSFRQTSTDTQYF. The CDR3 bases are TGTGCCAGCAGCTTCCGACAGACTAGCACAGATACGCAGTATTTT.

The chain recombines TRBV6-1 with TRBJ2-3; 11 bases line up with TRBD2. Per germline, CDR1 MNHNS and CDR2 SASEGT. Losses at the gene ends were 1 base for V and 7 bases for J; bases not matched to a gene: 10. This CDR3 region has 17 residues. The CDR3 nucleotides are TGTGCCAGCAGTGAAGAGATTAGCGGGAGGGCCCGTAATACGCAGTATTTT. Its protein product is CASSEEISGRARNTQYF.